Shown below are 18 T cell receptor beta chains from a single sample sequenced in a study of cytomegalovirus exposure and HLA in healthy donors. The PCR ran on 60 Vbeta and 13 Jbeta primers. Clones were read by immunoSEQ multiplex PCR, and TCRdb kept only the in-frame ones, dropping some. The sample contains over 85,000 clones, around 79% of which appear only once. Sequenced input: PBMCs. The receptor set was obtained from a woman in her 30s in good health and CMV-seronegative.

This clone was detected once. The CDR3 DNA is TGTGCCAGCAGTGACCTGGACAGGGGACAAAGGGCTGAAGCTTTCTTT. This sequence encodes CASSDLDRGQRAEAFF. This sequence joins TRBV6-1 and TRBJ1-1; 9 bases are shared with TRBD1. This CDR3 is built from 16 residues. Germline loops: CDR1 MNHNS, CDR2 SASEGT. V shed 3 bases and J 6 bases; nucleotides not matched to a gene: 11.

J is TRBJ2-2 and V is TRBV7-8; 8 bases are shared with TRBD2. Germline loops: CDR1 SGHVS, CDR2 FQNEAQ. The V segment lost 5 bases and the J segment 1 base; nucleotides outside the gene matches: 6. The CDR3 extends over 16 amino acids. CDR3 sequence (DNA): TGTGCCAGCAGCCGCACGGGGGGGCTGAACACCGGGGAGCTGTTTTTT. It codes for CASSRTGGLNTGELFF.

The CDR3 bases are TGTGCCAGTTCTGACAGGACCACAGATACGCAGTATTTT. Protein product: CASSDRTTDTQYF. The V and J genes are TRBV19 and TRBJ2-3; maybe TRBD1 (6 bases). Germline V gene lookup returns CDR1 LNHDA and CDR2 SQIVND (reference sequence). The CDR3 contains 13 residues. The ends were cut back, 8 bases at V and 2 bases at J, with 11 bases in the middle.

The chain joins TRBV28 to TRBJ1-4, with TRBD1 as a possible D gene (6 bases). From germline, CDR1 is MDHEN and CDR2 SYDVKM. The V and J ends lost 5 bases and 10 bases respectively, with 14 bases between them. CDR3 length: 13 residues. The CDR3 loop reads CASSAPGTLKLFF. The CDR3 bases are TGTGCCAGCAGTGCCCCCGGGACATTAAAACTGTTTTTT.

The V gene is TRBV5-1, the J gene TRBJ2-3; 15 bases are shared with TRBD2. Germline V CDR1 and CDR2: SGHRS, YFSETQ. The CDR3 has 16 residues. Trimming removed 4 bases from V and 5 bases from J; junction bases left unmatched: 5. In DNA form, the CDR3 reads TGCGCCAGCAGCCCGGGACTAGCGGGGGGTGGAGATACGCAGTATTTT. Amino acid sequence: CASSPGLAGGGDTQYF.

The chain couples TRBV28 to TRBJ1-1, with D unresolved. Trimming removed 9 bases at V and 3 bases at J, with 23 bases between. Per the germline V gene, CDR1 is MDHEN and CDR2 is SYDVKM. CDR3 length: 16 residues. The CDR3 DNA sequence: TGTGCCAGTCAGGTTCCAGGCTCTAACCTTTACACTGAAGCTTTCTTT. Encoded protein: CASQVPGSNLYTEAFF.

The chain recombines TRBV30 with TRBJ1-5; TRBD1 might be the D (5 bases). V lost 2 bases and J 6 bases, leaving 11 bases between the germline ends. The CDR3 loop spans 13 amino acids. CDR1 is GTSNPN, CDR2 SVGIG, per germline (reference sequence). CDR3 nucleotides: TGTGCCTGGAGTAGGCAGGGAGGTCAGCCCCAGCATTTT. This codes for CAWSRQGGQPQHF.

The chain combines TRBV27 with TRBJ1-2; D gene ambiguous. Trimming cost V 2 bases and J 4 bases, with 8 bases left between them. The CDR3 spans 13 residues. In germline, CDR1 is MNHEY, CDR2 SMNVEV (reference sequence). The CDR3 loop reads CASSLESGYGYTF. The CDR3 DNA follows: TGTGCCAGCAGTTTAGAATCGGGCTATGGCTACACCTTC.

The chain couples TRBV13 to TRBJ2-7; 10 bases line up with TRBD2. V was pared by 2 bases and J by 4 bases, with 5 bases of the junction left unmatched. The CDR3 is made up of 15 amino acids. Germline CDR1 reads PRHDT; CDR2 reads FYEKMQ (reference sequence). For the CDR3, the DNA is TGTGCCAGCAGCTTAATTACTAGCGGGACTTACGAGCAGTACTTC. Translated: CASSLITSGTYEQYF.

The chain has TRBV4-2 and TRBJ2-7; perhaps TRBD1 as D (5 bases). This CDR3 comprises 14 residues. Per the germline V gene, CDR1 is LGHNA and CDR2 is YNFKEQ. V dropped 4 bases and J dropped 3 bases, with 13 bases sitting between them. This CDR3 is CASSPRQMDYEQYF. The CDR3 DNA follows: TGTGCCAGCAGCCCTCGACAGATGGACTACGAGCAGTACTTC.

The chain has TRBV27 and TRBJ1-1, with 7 nucleotides matching TRBD1. Germline V gives CDR1 MNHEY, CDR2 SMNVEV (reference sequence). The CDR3 contains 14 residues. After removal of 7 bases from V and 1 base from J, the junction contained 6 bases not matched to a gene. The CDR3 here is CASKAGTENTEAFF. CDR3 nucleotide sequence: TGTGCCAGCAAAGCCGGGACAGAGAACACTGAAGCTTTCTTT.

This clone appeared a single time. V usage is TRBV28 and J usage is TRBJ1-2; 7 positions agree with TRBD1. With V trimmed by 3 bases and J by 1 base, 5 bases remained unmatched. The germline V gene encodes CDR1 MDHEN and CDR2 SYDVKM. The CDR3 has 15 amino acids. In nucleotides, the CDR3 is TGTGCCAGCAGTTTTGACAGGGCAGATAACTATGGCTACACCTTC. Protein sequence: CASSFDRADNYGYTF.

This chain's CDR3 is CASSLQGSSYEQYF. The CDR3, as DNA: TGTGCCAGCAGCTTACAGGGGAGCTCCTACGAGCAGTACTTC. The gene calls are TRBV7-2 and TRBJ2-7; D possibly corresponds to TRBD1 (6 bases). CDR1 is SGHTA and CDR2 is FQGNSA in the germline V gene. Between the trimmed V and J ends, which lost 2 bases and 0 bases, there was a span of 8 bases. The CDR3 extends over 14 amino acids.

The gene calls are TRBV7-9 and TRBJ2-1, with D possibly TRBD2 on 7 matching bases. V lost 5 bases, J lost 14 bases, and 28 bases lay in between. The CDR3 extends over 16 amino acids. CDR1 is SEHNR and CDR2 is FQNEAQ in the germline V gene (reference sequence). In DNA form, the CDR3 reads TGTGCCAGCAGCGGGGGCCTTGGGGGGGGGCATTCGCAAAAGTTCTTC. Translating gives CASSGGLGGGHSQKFF.

This sequence joins TRBV6-5 and TRBJ2-3; 7 bases align to TRBD2. This CDR3 has 15 amino acids. Germline V gene sequence: CDR1 MNHEY, CDR2 SVGAGI. J lost 6 bases, V lost 0 bases, and 6 bases had no gene match. CDR3 DNA: TGTGCCAGCAGTTACTCCATCGGGGAGGGGGATACGCAGTATTTT. This gives the protein CASSYSIGEGDTQYF.

This chain joins TRBV6-6 and TRBJ2-7; D might be TRBD2 (5 bases). The CDR3 contains 15 residues. Germline values: CDR1 MNHNY, CDR2 SVGAGI (reference sequence). Trimming removed 0 bases at V and 8 bases at J, with 17 bases between. In DNA, the CDR3 is TGTGCCAGCAGTTACTCGAAGAGGGCCGCCCCCCAGCAGTACTTC. It translates to CASSYSKRAAPQQYF.

J is TRBJ2-2 and V is TRBV7-2, with no clear D. The CDR3 loop spans 14 amino acids. V lost 3 bases to trimming and J lost 4 bases, with 9 bases between them. The germline CDR1 and CDR2 sequences are SGHTA and FQGNSA. The DNA of the CDR3 is TGTGCCAGCAGCTTGGCTAGATCCACCGGGGAGCTGTTTTTT. Its protein is CASSLARSTGELFF.

V is TRBV4-2 and J is TRBJ2-7; 7 bases map to TRBD2. This CDR3 spans 15 amino acids. V lost 1 base to trimming and J lost 0 bases; unmatched junction nucleotides: 3. The germline CDR1 and CDR2 sequences are LGHNA and YNFKEQ. Here the CDR3 DNA reads TGTGCCAGCAGCCAAGGGAGCGGGGTCTCCTACGAGCAGTACTTC. Translation gives CASSQGSGVSYEQYF.